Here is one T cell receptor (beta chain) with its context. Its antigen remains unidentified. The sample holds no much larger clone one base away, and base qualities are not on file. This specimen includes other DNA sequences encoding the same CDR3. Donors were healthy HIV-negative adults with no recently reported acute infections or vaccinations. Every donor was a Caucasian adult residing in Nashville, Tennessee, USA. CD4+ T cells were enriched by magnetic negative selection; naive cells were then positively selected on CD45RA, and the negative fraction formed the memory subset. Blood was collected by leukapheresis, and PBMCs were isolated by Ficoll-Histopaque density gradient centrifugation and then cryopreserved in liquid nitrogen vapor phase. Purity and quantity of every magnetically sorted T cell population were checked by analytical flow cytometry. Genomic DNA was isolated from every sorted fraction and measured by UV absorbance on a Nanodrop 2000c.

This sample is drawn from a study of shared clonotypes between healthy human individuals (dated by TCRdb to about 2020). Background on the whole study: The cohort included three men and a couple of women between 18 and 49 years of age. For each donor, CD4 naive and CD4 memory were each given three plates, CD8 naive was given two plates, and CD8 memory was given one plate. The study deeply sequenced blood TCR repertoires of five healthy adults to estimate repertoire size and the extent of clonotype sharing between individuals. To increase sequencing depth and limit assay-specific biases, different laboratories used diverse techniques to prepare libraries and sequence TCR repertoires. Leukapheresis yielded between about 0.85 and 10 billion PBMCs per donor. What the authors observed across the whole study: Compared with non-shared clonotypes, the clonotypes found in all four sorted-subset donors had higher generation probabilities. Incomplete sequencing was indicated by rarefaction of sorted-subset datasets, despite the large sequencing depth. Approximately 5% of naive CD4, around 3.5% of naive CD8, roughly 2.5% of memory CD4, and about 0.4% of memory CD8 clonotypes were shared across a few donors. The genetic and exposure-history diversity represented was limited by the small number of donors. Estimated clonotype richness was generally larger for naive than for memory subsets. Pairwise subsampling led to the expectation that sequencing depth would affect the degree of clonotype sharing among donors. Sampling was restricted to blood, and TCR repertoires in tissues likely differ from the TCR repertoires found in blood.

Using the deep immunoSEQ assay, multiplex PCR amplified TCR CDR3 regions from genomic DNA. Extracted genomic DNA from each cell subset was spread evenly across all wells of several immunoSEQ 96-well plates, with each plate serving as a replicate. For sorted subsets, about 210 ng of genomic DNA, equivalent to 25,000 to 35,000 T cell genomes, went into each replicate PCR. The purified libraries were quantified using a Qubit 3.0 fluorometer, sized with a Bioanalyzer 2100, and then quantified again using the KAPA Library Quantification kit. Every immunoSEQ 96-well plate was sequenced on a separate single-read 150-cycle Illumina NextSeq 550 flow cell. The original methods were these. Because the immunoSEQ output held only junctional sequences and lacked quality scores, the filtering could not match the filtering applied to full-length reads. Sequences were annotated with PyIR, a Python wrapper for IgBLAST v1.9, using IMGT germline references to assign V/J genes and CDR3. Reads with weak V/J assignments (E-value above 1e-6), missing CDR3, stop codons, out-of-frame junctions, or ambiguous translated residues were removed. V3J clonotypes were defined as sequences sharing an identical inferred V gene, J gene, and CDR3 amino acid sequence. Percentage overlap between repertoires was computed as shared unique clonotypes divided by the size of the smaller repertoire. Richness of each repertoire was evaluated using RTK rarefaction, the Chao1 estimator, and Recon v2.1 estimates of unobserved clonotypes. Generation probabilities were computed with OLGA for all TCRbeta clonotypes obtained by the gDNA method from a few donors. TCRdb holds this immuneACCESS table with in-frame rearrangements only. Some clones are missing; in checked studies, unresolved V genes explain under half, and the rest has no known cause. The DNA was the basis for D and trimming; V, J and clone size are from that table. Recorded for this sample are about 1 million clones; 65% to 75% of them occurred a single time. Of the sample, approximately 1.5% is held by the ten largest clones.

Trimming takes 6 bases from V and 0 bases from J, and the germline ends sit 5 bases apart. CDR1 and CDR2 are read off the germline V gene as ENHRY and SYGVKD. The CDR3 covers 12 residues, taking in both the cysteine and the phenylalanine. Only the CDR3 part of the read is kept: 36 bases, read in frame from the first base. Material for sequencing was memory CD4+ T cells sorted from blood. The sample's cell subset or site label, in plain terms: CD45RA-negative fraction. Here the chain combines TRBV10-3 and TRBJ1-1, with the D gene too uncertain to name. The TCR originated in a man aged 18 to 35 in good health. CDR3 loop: CAISGVNTEAFF. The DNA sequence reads TGTGCCATCAGCGGAGTGAACACTGAAGCTTTCTTT.